In its sample, the clone carrying this T cell receptor beta chain was seen once. Its antigen is not identified. Trimming cost V 5 bases and J 3 bases; bases outside gene matches: 4. The CDR3 spans 14 residues. CDR1 is MNHEY and CDR2 is SVGAGI in the germline V gene. Healthy bone marrow donors made up the donor group. This specimen comes from a study of cytomegalovirus exposure and HLA in healthy donors. Across the study: 81% of 350 to 400 genotyped donors fell in the Caucasian-associated ancestry cluster.

Regarding the study as a whole: Reported findings show TCR beta sequences accurately forecast HLA-A and HLA-B alleles in most subjects. Associated with cytomegalovirus, according to the listing, were 170 or so TCR beta chains.

13 Jbeta primers and 60 Vbeta primers were used for the PCR. Sequencing used immunoSEQ multiplex PCR; TCRdb keeps in-frame clones, though not all of them. Of 100,000 or so clones in the sample, approximately 76% are singletons; the top ten hold approximately 4%. The chain employs TRBV6-5 and TRBJ2-3; 8 bases agree with TRBD2. Input material: PBMCs. The sequence derives from a man aged 40-50 years in good health and CMV-seronegative. The CDR3 region has the DNA TGTGCCAGCAGTGGCGGGGGGAGGACAGATACGCAGTATTTT. It specifies CASSGGGRTDTQYF.